This T cell receptor beta chain was identified in a study of T cells in Graves' hyperthyroidism and ophthalmopathy. The CDR3 contains 14 residues. V was shortened by 5 bases and J by 2 bases, with 13 bases between the two germline ends. Germline CDR1 MDHEN, CDR2 SYDVKM. Turning to this clonotype: It may be a read error: a sequence one base away is much more abundant.

Amplified TCR beta CDR3 regions came from RNA transcripts. The TCR CDR3 first-round RT-PCR relied on the HTBI primer set. MiXCR, run by TCRdb on the multiplex PCR reads, gives a single entry per CDR3 protein. The sample lists more than 600,000 distinct CDR3 sequences, roughly 15% seen once, with about 8.4% in the top ten. The authors obtained PBMCs from roughly 9.7 ml of fresh peripheral blood. The chain has TRBV28 and TRBJ2-7, with D uncertain. The sequence derives from a man younger than 35 with Graves' hyperthyroidism. The specimen was blood. DNA of the CDR3: TGTGCCAGCAGTACTACTCTAAGCCCCTACGAGCAGTACTTC. Its protein product is CASSTTLSPYEQYF.